This T cell receptor beta chain was retrieved from a study of cytomegalovirus exposure and HLA in healthy donors. The CDR3 has 13 amino acids. V was clipped by 6 bases and J by 3 bases, with 11 bases between them. Germline loops: CDR1 MNHEY, CDR2 SVGAGI. Only in-frame clones appear in the TCRdb table, and some are missing; sequencing was by immunoSEQ multiplex PCR. The repertoire holds about 360,000 clones, with approximately 90% as singletons. The donors were members of the approximately 110-subject validation cohort (separate from the approximately 670-subject first cohort). The chain combines TRBV6-5 with TRBJ1-1; possibly TRBD1 for D (5 bases). The sample was PBMCs. This sequence was found in a woman in her late teens or twenties in good health and CMV-seronegative. CDR3 loop: CASSTDRDTEAFF. The CDR3 DNA reads TGTGCCAGCAGCACCGACAGAGACACTGAAGCTTTCTTT.